This T cell receptor beta chain was obtained from a study of cytomegalovirus exposure and HLA in healthy donors. Overall study findings and caveats: The study labeled fewer than 200 TCR beta chains cytomegalovirus-associated. Through in vitro validation, a few CMV-associated chains were shown to be specific for CMV antigens. Earlier analysis yielded a pattern in which most TCR beta V segments were productive about 87% or about 30% of the time. A later analysis showed HLA-associated TCR beta chains outstripping equally common others in clonal expansion.

Amplification used 60 Vbeta primers and 13 Jbeta primers. The table came from immunoSEQ multiplex PCR; TCRdb's copy has only in-frame clones and leaves some out. The sample shows some 170,000 clones, 75% to 80% of them seen only once. V trimming: 5 bases; J trimming: 3 bases; junction bases outside the gene matches: 6. Germline values: CDR1 SGHTA, CDR2 FQGTGA. The length of the CDR3 is 15 residues. Concerning this clone itself: Its antigen remains unidentified.

This TCR came from a man aged 35 to 55 in good health and CMV-seropositive. This chain joins TRBV7-3 and TRBJ2-3, with TRBD1 identical over 9 bases. The specimen was PBMCs. CDR3 in amino acids: CASSPGTGNTDTQYF. CDR3 bases: TGTGCCAGCAGCCCCGGGACAGGGAATACAGATACGCAGTATTTT.